What follows are 5 T cell receptor beta chains derived from one specimen sequenced in a study of T cells in Graves' hyperthyroidism and ophthalmopathy (dated by TCRdb to 2018 to 2020). The receptor library was made with multiplex PCR. This sample was sequenced with an Illumina HiSeq 2000. The TCR beta CDR3 regions were amplified from RNA transcripts. The first round of RT-PCR for the TCR CDR3 was performed with the HTBI primer set and the Qiagen OneStep RT-PCR kit. TCRdb passed the public sequencing reads through fastp at Q25 and MiXCR, retaining productive beta sequences. For every CDR3 protein sequence, its rows merge into one entry that carries the most common genes and DNA. Within this sample are around 300,000 distinct CDR3 sequences, with approximately 20% of them counted one time only. The ten largest account for around 65% of the sample. Sequenced material: blood. These receptors all stem from a young man with Graves' ophthalmopathy.

The V call is TRBV12-3 or TRBV12-4, the J call TRBJ2-5; D remains unclear. This CDR3 is built from 14 residues. The V gene lost 5 bases and the J gene lost 5 bases, with 15 bases spanning the gap. The CDR3 protein is CASSRPGVRETQYF. The DNA for the CDR3 is TGTGCCAGCAGTCGCCCCGGAGTACGGGAGACCCAGTACTTC.

The V gene is TRBV9, the J gene TRBJ2-3, with TRBD2 as a possible D gene (5 bases). V dropped 4 bases and J dropped 3 bases, with 18 bases sitting between them. The germline V gene has CDR1 SGDLS and CDR2 YYNGEE. This CDR3 spans 16 amino acids. The CDR3 nucleotides are TGTGCCAGCAGCTCCCCGAGCGGAGCTGGTACAGATACGCAGTATTTT. This codes for CASSSPSGAGTDTQYF.

The sample holds many counts of this clonotype. This chain joins TRBV9 and TRBJ2-7, with D perhaps matching TRBD1 or TRBD2 (5 bases each). The CDR3 has 18 residues. Trimming cost V 0 bases and J 1 base, with 20 bases left between them. Germline V gene lookup returns CDR1 SGDLS and CDR2 YYNGEE. CDR3 protein: CASSVGDGRGVASYEQYF. The CDR3 DNA is TGTGCCAGCAGCGTAGGAGATGGCCGAGGGGTAGCGTCCTACGAGCAGTACTTC.

With regard to this clonotype: Being one base from a much bigger clone, this may be a read error. V gene TRBV28 combines with J gene TRBJ2-1, with 8 bases that match TRBD2. CDR1 is MDHEN and CDR2 is SYDVKM in the germline V gene. The length of the CDR3 is 16 residues. The CDR3 DNA reads TGTACCAGCAGGTCTCCCACTAGCGGTACCTACAATGAGCAGTTCTTC. Protein sequence: CTSRSPTSGTYNEQFF.

The chain uses TRBV4-2 and TRBJ2-5, with a tentative D call TRBD2 (7 bases). V lost 3 bases and J 4 bases, leaving 24 bases between the germline ends. The CDR3 spans 18 residues. Germline CDR1 and CDR2: LGHNA and YNFKEQ. The CDR3, as DNA: TGTGCCAGCAGCCAGGGGGCTTGGAGCGGGGCCAAGGGAGAGACCCAGTACTTC. Its translation: CASSQGAWSGAKGETQYF.